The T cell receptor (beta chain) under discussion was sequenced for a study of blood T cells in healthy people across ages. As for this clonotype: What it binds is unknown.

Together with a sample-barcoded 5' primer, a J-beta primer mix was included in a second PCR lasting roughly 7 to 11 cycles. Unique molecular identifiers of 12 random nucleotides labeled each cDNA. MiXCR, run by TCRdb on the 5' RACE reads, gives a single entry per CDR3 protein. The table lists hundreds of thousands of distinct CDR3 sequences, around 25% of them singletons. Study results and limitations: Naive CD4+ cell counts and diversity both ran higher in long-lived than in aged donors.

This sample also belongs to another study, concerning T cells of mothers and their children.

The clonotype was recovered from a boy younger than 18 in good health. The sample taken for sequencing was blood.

In DNA form, the CDR3 reads TGTGCCAGCAGCCAAGCGGTCTCTGAGCGGGAGGGTGCGCTCTACAATGAGCAGTTCTTC. As protein: CASSQAVSEREGALYNEQFF. The chain uses TRBV3-1 and TRBJ2-1; TRBD2 agrees at 10 bases. The length of the CDR3 is 20 residues. The trim removed 1 base at V and 3 bases at J, leaving 15 bases unmatched. Germline CDR1 LGHDT, CDR2 YNNKEL (reference sequence).